The TCR beta chain under discussion was sequenced for a study of T cell responses to AZD1222 COVID-19 vaccine. In regard to this clone: Antigen: not known.

Study-level results: The study identified only a handful of AZD1222 recipients as seropositive at baseline. With dominance at 160-218 and 743-854, vaccine-associated CD4 TCRs spanned spike. The donor cohort was predominantly white British with a female majority, and clonal diversity may have been underestimated. Reports say nearly half of spike-specific TCRs go after unmutated variant regions.

Some clones are missing from TCRdb's copy, which holds only in-frame ones; the method was immunoSEQ multiplex PCR. The sample includes 130,000 to 150,000 clones, roughly 86% of them seen just once. Trimming cost V 2 bases and J 0 bases, with 10 bases left between them. CDR3 size: 16 residues. Germline CDR1 reads LGHDT; CDR2 reads YNNKEL (reference sequence). The genes are TRBV3-1 (or the pseudogene TRBV3-2) and TRBJ1-4; D not certain. This clonotype was sampled from an adult who received the AZD1222 COVID-19 vaccine. Here the sequenced sample was peripheral blood, taken 28 days after the second AZD1222 dose. CDR3 nucleotide sequence: TGTGCCAGCAGCCAATCAGACCGACCAACTAATGAAAAACTGTTTTTT. Its translation is CASSQSDRPTNEKLFF.